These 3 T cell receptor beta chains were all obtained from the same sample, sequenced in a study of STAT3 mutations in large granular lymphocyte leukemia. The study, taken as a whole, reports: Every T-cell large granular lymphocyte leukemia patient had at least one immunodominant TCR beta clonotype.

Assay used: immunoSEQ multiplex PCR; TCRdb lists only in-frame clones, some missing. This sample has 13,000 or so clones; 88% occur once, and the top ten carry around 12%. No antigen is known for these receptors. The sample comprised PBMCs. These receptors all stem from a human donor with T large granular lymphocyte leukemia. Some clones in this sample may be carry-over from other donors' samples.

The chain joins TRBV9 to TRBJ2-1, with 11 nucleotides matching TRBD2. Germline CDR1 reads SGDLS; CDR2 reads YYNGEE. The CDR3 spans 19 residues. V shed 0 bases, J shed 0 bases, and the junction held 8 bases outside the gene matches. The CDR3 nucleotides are TGTGCCAGCAGCGTAGACCCTAGCGGGGGGACTGGCTCCTACAATGAGCAGTTCTTC. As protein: CASSVDPSGGTGSYNEQFF.

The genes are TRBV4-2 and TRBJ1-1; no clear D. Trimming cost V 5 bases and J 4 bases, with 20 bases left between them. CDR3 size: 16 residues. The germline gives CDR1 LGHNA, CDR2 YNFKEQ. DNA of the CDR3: TGTGCCAGCAGCGCAGATCTGGGATTCCGGGCCACTGAAGCTTTCTTT. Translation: CASSADLGFRATEAFF.

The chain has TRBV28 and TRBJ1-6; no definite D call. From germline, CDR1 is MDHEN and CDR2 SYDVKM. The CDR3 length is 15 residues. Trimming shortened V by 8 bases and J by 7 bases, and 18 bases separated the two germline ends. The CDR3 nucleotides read TGTGCCAGCGGACTAGATGCCATGGAGAATTCACCCCTCCACTTT. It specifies CASGLDAMENSPLHF.